This T cell receptor (beta chain) was retrieved from a study of shared clonotypes between healthy human individuals. CDR3 length: 16 amino acids. Germline CDR1 reads SGDLS; CDR2 reads YYNGEE. V was cut by 0 bases and J by 5 bases, with 14 bases left in between. Profiling relied on immunoSEQ multiplex PCR, and the TCRdb table lists in-frame clones only, not all of them. This sample has about 380,000 clones, with roughly 96% found just once. Sequencing was carried out using memory CD8+ T cells sorted from blood. Subset described: CD45RO+ cells pooled with CCR7-negative TemRA cells. This clonotype originated in a man aged 30 to 39 in good health. V and J are TRBV9 and TRBJ1-4; TRBD1 is a possible D gene (5 bases). CDR3 sequence: CASSVAATALNEKLFF. In DNA form, the CDR3 reads TGTGCCAGCAGCGTAGCTGCGACAGCCTTAAATGAAAAACTGTTTTTT.